The present T cell receptor beta chain was sequenced within a study of blood T cell repertoires in COVID-19. The V end was cut by 8 bases, the J end by 0 bases, with 9 bases between. Looked up from germline, CDR1 is SNHLY and CDR2 is FYNNEI. The CDR3 extends over 13 amino acids. In the original processing: The authors estimated nucleated cell counts from reference gene primer amplification. Data came from immunoSEQ multiplex PCR; TCRdb stores just in-frame clones and leaves some out. For V, J and clone size, that table is used; D and trimming come from the DNA. The sample holds approximately 260,000 clones; 80% to 85% are singletons and the top ten take 3.4%. Adults between about 18 and 89 years of age took part from 24 US areas. Categorization into cohorts depended on clinical history that participants reported. Recovery among Cohort 3 donors was established by two negative PCRs, clearance, or symptom resolution.

The receptor was isolated from a man between 45 and 60 years old who had recovered from COVID-19. This chain connects TRBV2 to TRBJ2-3; D is possibly TRBD1 (6 bases). Sequenced material: PBMCs or T cells enriched from blood (not recorded which). The CDR3 coding sequence is TGTGCCAGCCTTGGGGGCAGCACAGATACGCAGTATTTT. This sequence encodes CASLGGSTDTQYF.